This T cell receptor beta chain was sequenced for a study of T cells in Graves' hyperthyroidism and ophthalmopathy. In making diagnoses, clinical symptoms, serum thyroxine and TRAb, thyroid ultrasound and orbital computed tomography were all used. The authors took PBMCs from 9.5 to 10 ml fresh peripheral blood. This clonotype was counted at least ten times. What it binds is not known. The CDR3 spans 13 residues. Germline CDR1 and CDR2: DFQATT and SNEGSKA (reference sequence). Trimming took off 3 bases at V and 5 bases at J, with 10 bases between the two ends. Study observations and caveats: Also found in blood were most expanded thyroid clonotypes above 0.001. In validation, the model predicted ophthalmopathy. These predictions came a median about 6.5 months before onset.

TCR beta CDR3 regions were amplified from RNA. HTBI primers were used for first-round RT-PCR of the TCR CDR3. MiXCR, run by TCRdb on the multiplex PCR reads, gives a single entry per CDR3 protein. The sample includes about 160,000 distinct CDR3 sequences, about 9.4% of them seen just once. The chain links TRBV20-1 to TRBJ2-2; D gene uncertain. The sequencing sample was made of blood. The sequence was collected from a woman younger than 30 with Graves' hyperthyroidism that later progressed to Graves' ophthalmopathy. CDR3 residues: CSARDWGTGELFF. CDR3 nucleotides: TGCAGTGCTAGGGATTGGGGTACCGGGGAGCTGTTTTTT.